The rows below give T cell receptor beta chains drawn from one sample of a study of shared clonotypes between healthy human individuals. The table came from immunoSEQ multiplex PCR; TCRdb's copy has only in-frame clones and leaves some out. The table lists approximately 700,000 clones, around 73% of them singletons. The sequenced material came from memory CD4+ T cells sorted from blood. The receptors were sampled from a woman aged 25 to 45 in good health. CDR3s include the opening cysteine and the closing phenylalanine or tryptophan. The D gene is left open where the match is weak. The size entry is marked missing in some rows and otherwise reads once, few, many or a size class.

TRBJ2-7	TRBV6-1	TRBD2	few	TGTGCCAGCAGTGCGCCGCCCGGGACTAGCGGGAGCTACGAGCAGTACTTC	CASSAPPGTSGSYEQYF
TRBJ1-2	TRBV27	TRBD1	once	TGTGCCAGCAGTTCCACACCCCCGGGACAGGGCAGTACTGGCTACACCTTC	CASSSTPPGQGSTGYTF
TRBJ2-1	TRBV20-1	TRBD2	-	TGCAGTGGGGGAGCGGGAGACGGGCAGTTCTTC	CSGGAGDGQFF
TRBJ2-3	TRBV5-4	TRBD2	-	TGTGCCAGCAGCTTGGCCCTAGCGGGGGGCACAGATACGCAGTATTTT	CASSLALAGGTDTQYF
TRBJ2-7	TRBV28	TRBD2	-	TGTGCCAGCAGTTCCGGGACTAGCGGGAGCTACGAGCAGTACTTC	CASSSGTSGSYEQYF
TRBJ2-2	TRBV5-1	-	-	TGCGCCAGCAGTCCCGTGACAGGGAACACCGGGGAGCTGTTTTTT	CASSPVTGNTGELFF
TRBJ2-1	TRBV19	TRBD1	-	TGTGCCAGTAATGATAGGAGAGGAACAGGGGACAATGAGCAGTTCTTC	CASNDRRGTGDNEQFF
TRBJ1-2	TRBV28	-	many	TGTGCCAGCACCAATTCCGGGACCCTTTATGGCTACACCTTC	CASTNSGTLYGYTF
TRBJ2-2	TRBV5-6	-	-	TGTGCCAGCAGCTGGGGGCAGTCCGGGGAGCTGTTTTTT	CASSWGQSGELFF
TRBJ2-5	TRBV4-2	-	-	TGTGCCAGCAGCCAAGGATACGGGCAAGAGACCCAGTACTTC	CASSQGYGQETQYF
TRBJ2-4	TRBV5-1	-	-	TGCGCCAGCAGCTCGGACAGAATGGGGGGCCAAAACATTCAGTACTTC	CASSSDRMGGQNIQYF
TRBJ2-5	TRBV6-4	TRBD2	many	TGTGCCAGCAGCAAAACTAGCGGAGAGACCCAGTACTTC	CASSKTSGETQYF
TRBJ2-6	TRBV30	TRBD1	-	TGTGCCTGGAGCGAACAGGGGACCGGGGCCAACGTCCTGACTTTC	CAWSEQGTGANVLTF
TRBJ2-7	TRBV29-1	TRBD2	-	TGCAGCGTTGAATTCCCTAGCGGGAGGGGGACCTACGAGCAGTACTTC	CSVEFPSGRGTYEQYF
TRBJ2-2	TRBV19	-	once	TGTGCCAGTAGTGTCGCCCCGGGACAAGGGCATACCGGGGAGCTGTTTTTT	CASSVAPGQGHTGELFF
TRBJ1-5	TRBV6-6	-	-	TGTGCCAGCGCGTTTGGGGACCGGGGCCAGCCCCAGCATTTT	CASAFGDRGQPQHF
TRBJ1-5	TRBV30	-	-	TGTGCCTGGAGTGGTGAATCGAATCAGCCCCAGCATTTT	CAWSGESNQPQHF
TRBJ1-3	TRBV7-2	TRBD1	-	TGTGCCAGCAGCCCCCTAACAGGGGCTGGAAACACCATATATTTT	CASSPLTGAGNTIYF
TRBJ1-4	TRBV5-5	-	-	TGTGCCAGCAGCTCTCAGGGGAGAGAAACCGAAAAACTGTTTTTT	CASSSQGRETEKLFF
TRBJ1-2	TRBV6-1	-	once	TGTGCCAGCACCCAGGGGACCGTTCTTTCCTATGGCTACACCTTC	CASTQGTVLSYGYTF
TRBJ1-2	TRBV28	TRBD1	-	TGTGCCAGCAGAATCCGGGACAGGTCCCCGGGGACTAACTATGGCTACACCTTC	CASRIRDRSPGTNYGYTF
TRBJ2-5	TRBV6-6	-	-	TGTGCCAGCAGTTACTCGATTGGCGGTGAGACCCAGTACTTC	CASSYSIGGETQYF
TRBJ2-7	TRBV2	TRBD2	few	TGTGCCAGCAGTGTCCCCGGGACTAACTACGAGCAGTACTTC	CASSVPGTNYEQYF
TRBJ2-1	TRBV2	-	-	TGTGCCAGCAGCCCACAGGGGGGAGGGAATGAGCAGTTCTTC	CASSPQGGGNEQFF